Given below is one TCR beta chain in context. The data stem from a study of blood T cell repertoires in COVID-19. This table comes from immunoSEQ multiplex PCR, and its TCRdb copy is limited to in-frame clones, with some not included. The sample includes some 130,000 clones, more than 75% seen only once; the top ten take around 3.7%. The CDR3 runs to 17 residues. J was trimmed by 7 bases and V by 5 bases; bases with no gene match: 17. Germline lookup yields CDR1 MNHEY and CDR2 SMNVEV (reference sequence). The rearrangement joins TRBV27 to TRBJ1-2, with 9 bases fitting TRBD1. The sample consisted of peripheral blood. The clonotype comes from a man aged 50 to 59 with active COVID-19. The CDR3 region is CASSPQRDRARSGGYTF. As DNA, the CDR3 is TGTGCCAGCAGTCCCCAAAGGGACAGGGCGAGGTCGGGTGGCTACACCTTC.